This is a list of T cell receptor beta chains from one sample in a study of blood T cell repertoires in COVID-19. Clones were read by immunoSEQ multiplex PCR, and TCRdb kept only the in-frame ones, dropping some. The sample has hundreds of thousands of clones, roughly 89% seen once; the top ten hold approximately 3.5%. Sequencing used peripheral blood. These receptors all come from a woman aged 18-29 years who had recovered from COVID-19. The CDR3 runs from the conserved cysteine through the conserved F or W. A D gene is named only where the DNA matches it firmly. Clone size is stated in some rows and not others, as once, few, many or a class when expanded.

J gene | clone size | V gene | D gene | CDR3 protein
TRBJ2-1 | - | TRBV7-9 | TRBD2 | CASSLLAGVDNEQFF
TRBJ2-1 | - | TRBV7-6 | TRBD1 | CASSSRQGLRNNEQFF
TRBJ1-2 | - | TRBV30 | TRBD1 | CAWSVSVTGGDGGYTF
TRBJ1-2 | - | TRBV4-1 | TRBD1 | CASSQEVTGYGYTF
TRBJ2-2 | - | TRBV9 | TRBD1 | CASSPRPGQPNTGELFF
TRBJ1-6 | - | TRBV11-3 | - | CASSSGGERNSPLHF
TRBJ1-1 | - | TRBV5-8 | - | CASSLAFGTEAFF
TRBJ2-1 | - | TRBV4-3 | TRBD2 | CASSQGGLAGGIYNEQFF
TRBJ2-2 | - | TRBV5-1 | TRBD2 | CASSLVPGTSGMGELFF
TRBJ2-3 | - | TRBV4-3 | - | CASSQDRSNGFRDTQYF
TRBJ1-1 | - | TRBV3-1/TRBV3-2 | - | CASSPGYTEAFF
TRBJ2-4 | - | TRBV11-3 | TRBD1 | CASSSKRTGKNIQYF
TRBJ1-4 | - | TRBV15 | - | CATSRVVTAGREKLFF
TRBJ2-2 | few | TRBV28 | - | CASRVGVTGELFF
TRBJ2-1 | - | TRBV29-1 | TRBD2 | CSVARRSGVPWSYNEQFF
TRBJ1-2 | few | TRBV5-1 | TRBD1 | CASSLGRQGGGYTF
TRBJ2-2 | - | TRBV2 | TRBD2 | CASRRTSGNTGELFF
TRBJ1-6 | - | TRBV9 | TRBD1 | CASSASQGTDSPLHF
TRBJ1-3 | - | TRBV4-3 | - | CASSQGTVNSGNTIYF
TRBJ1-2 | - | TRBV27 | TRBD1 | CASSFTGTGRRGYTF
TRBJ2-1 | - | TRBV29-1 | - | CSAGSDNEQFF
TRBJ2-1 | once | TRBV19 | - | CASSIDQSNNEQFF
TRBJ1-1 | - | TRBV6-2/TRBV6-3 | - | CASSRGTVEAFF
TRBJ2-1 | - | TRBV3-1/TRBV3-2 | TRBD2 | CASSQVGSGRVNEQFF
TRBJ2-1 | - | TRBV6-6 | - | CASTSSPSAYNEQFF
TRBJ2-5 | - | TRBV4-3 | TRBD2 | CASSQDFLSGRGETQYF
TRBJ2-5 | - | TRBV6-2/TRBV6-3 | TRBD1 | CASSTGTGGTETQYF
TRBJ2-2 | - | TRBV5-1 | TRBD2 | CASSSRTSGNTGELFF
TRBJ2-5 | - | TRBV6-5 | TRBD1 | CASSSQGKAETQYF
TRBJ2-1 | - | TRBV19 | TRBD2 | CASRIGLAEYNEQFF
TRBJ1-2 | - | TRBV5-3 | TRBD1 | CARSQMTGEGYGYTF
TRBJ2-1 | - | TRBV19 | - | CASSMLASPRVF
TRBJ1-5 | - | TRBV11-2 | - | CASSLGVSQPQHF
TRBJ1-6 | few | TRBV9 | - | CASSVELYSPLHF
TRBJ2-6 | - | TRBV7-9 | - | CASSPLRSRASSGANVLTF